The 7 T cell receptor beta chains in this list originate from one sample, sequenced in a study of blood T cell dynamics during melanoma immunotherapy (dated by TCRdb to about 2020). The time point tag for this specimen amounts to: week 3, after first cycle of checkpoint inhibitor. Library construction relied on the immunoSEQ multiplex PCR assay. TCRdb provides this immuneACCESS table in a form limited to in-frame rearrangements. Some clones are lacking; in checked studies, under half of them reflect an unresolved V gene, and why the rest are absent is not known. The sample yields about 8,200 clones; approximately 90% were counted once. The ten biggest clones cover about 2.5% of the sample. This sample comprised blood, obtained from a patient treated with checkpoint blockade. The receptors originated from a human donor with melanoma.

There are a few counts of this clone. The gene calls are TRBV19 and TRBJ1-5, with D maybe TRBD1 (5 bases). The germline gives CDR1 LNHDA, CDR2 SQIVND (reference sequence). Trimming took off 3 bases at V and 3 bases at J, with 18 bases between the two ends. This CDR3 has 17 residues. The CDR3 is CASSIPRLSRDNQPQHF. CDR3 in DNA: TGTGCCAGTAGTATTCCCCGCCTATCCAGGGACAATCAGCCCCAGCATTTT.

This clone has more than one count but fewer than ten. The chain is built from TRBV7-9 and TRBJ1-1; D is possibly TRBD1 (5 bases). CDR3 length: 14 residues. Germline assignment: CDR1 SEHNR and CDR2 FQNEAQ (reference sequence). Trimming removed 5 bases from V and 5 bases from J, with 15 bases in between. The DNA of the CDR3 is TGTGCCAGCAGCCGGGACGTCAAGGGGACTGAAGCTTTCTTT. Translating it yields CASSRDVKGTEAFF.

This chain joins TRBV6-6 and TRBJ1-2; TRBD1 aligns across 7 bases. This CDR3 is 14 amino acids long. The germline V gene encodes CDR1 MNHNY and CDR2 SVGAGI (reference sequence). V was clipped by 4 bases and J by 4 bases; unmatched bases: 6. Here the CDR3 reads CASSSTGVGYGYTF. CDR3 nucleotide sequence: TGTGCCAGCAGTTCAACAGGGGTTGGCTATGGCTACACCTTC.

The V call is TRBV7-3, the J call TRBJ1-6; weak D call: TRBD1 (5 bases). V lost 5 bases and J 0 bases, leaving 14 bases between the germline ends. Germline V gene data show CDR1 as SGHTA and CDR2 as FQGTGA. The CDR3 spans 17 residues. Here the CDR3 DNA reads TGTGCCAGCAGCCTACACGGGGGGAGCTCCTATAATTCACCCCTCCACTTT. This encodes CASSLHGGSSYNSPLHF.

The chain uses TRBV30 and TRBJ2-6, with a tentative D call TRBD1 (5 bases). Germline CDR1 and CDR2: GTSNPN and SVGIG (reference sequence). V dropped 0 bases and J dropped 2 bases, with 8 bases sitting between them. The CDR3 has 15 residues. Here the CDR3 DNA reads TGTGCCTGGAGTGTGGAAGGGGCTGGGGCCAACGTCCTGACTTTC. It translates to CAWSVEGAGANVLTF. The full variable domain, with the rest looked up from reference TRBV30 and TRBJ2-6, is SQTIHQWPATLVQPVGSPLSLECTVEGTSNPNLYWYRQAAGRGLQLLFYSVGIGQISSEVPQNLSASRPQDRQFILSSKKLLLSDSGFYLCAWSVEGAGANVLTFGAGSRLTVL.

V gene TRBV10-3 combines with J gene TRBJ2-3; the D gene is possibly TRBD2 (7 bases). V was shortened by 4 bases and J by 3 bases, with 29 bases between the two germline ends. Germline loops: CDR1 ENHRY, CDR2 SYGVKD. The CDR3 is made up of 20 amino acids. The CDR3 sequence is CAISGGTGGNAPFATDTQYF. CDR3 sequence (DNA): TGTGCCATCAGTGGGGGCACGGGGGGCAACGCCCCCTTTGCTACAGATACGCAGTATTTT.

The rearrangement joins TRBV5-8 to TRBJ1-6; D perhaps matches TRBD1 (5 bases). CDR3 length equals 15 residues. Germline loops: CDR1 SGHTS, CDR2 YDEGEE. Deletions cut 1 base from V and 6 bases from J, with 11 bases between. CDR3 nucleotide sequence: TGTGCCAGCAGCTTGATATCCGGGGCTAATTCACCCCTCCACTTT. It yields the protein CASSLISGANSPLHF.